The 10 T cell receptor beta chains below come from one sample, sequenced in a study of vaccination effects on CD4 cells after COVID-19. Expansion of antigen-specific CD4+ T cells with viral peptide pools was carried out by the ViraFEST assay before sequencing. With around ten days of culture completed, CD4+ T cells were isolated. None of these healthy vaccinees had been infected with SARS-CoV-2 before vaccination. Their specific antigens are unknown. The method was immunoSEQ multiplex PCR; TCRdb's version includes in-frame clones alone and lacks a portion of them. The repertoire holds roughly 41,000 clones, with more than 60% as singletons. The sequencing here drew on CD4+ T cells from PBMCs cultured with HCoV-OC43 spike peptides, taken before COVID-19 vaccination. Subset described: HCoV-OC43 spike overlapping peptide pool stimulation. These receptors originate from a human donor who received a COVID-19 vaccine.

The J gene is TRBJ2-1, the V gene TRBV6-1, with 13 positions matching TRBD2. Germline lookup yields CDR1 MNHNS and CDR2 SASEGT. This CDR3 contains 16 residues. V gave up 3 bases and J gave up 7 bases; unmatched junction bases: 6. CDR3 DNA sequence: TGTGCCAGCAGTGATTGGACTAGCGGGAGTAAGAATGAGCAGTTCTTC. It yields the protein CASSDWTSGSKNEQFF.

The CDR3 DNA sequence: TGTGCCAGCAGCTCCGGCACTAGCGGGGGGGCACATACGCAGTATTTT. It yields the protein CASSSGTSGGAHTQYF. V gene TRBV5-4 combines with J gene TRBJ2-3; 13 bases match TRBD2. With 3 bases clipped from V and 7 bases from J, the junction kept 8 bases outside the gene matches. Germline CDR1 SGHNT, CDR2 YYREEE (reference sequence). The CDR3 sequence is 16 residues long.

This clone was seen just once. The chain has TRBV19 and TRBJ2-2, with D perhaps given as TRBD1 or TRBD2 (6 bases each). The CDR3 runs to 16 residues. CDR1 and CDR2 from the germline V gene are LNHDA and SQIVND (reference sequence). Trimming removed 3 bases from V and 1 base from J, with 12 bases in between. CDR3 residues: CASSIEGGRNTGELFF. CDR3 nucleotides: TGTGCCAGTAGTATCGAAGGGGGGAGGAACACCGGGGAGCTGTTTTTT.

The CDR3 bases are TGTGCCAGCAGCTTAGAGGCGGGGGGAGCCTACGAGCAGTACTTC. Protein sequence: CASSLEAGGAYEQYF. The chain is built from TRBV7-8 and TRBJ2-7; 8 nucleotides line up with TRBD2. Germline CDR1 reads SGHVS; CDR2 reads FQNEAQ. With 1 base clipped from V and 2 bases from J, the junction kept 4 bases outside the gene matches. The length of the CDR3 is 15 residues.

The DNA for the CDR3 is TGTGCCAGCAGCGTAGGTGGCAGCTGGAACACTGAAGCTTTCTTT. Its protein is CASSVGGSWNTEAFF. This chain links TRBV9 with TRBJ1-1; no definite D call. Trimming took off 0 bases at V and 1 base at J, with 10 bases between the two ends. The CDR3 contains 15 residues. Germline V gene data show CDR1 as SGDLS and CDR2 as YYNGEE.

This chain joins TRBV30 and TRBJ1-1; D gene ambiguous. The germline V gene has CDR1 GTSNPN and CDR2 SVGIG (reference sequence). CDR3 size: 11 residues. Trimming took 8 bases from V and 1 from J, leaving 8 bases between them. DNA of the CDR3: TGTGCCAGATACAGGAACACTGAAGCTTTCTTT. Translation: CARYRNTEAFF.

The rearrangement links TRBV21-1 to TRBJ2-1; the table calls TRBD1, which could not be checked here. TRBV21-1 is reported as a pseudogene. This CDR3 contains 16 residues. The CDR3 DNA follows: TGTGCCAGCAGCAAGGTGGGGGACAGTGTTCACAATGAGCAGTTCTTC. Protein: CASSKVGDSVHNEQFF.

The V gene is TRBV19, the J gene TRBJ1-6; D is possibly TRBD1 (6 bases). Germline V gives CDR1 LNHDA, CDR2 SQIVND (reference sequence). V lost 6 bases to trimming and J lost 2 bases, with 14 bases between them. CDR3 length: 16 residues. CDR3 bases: TGTGCCAGTAGGCGCGACAGGTCTGCCTATAATTCACCCCTCCACTTT. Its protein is CASRRDRSAYNSPLHF.

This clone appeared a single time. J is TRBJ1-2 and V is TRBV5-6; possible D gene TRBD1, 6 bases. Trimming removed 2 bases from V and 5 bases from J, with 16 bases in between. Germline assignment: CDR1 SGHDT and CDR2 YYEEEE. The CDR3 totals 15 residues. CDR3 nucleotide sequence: TGTGCCAGCAGCTTAGTTGCAGGGGCTGAATATGGCTACACCTTC. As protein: CASSLVAGAEYGYTF.

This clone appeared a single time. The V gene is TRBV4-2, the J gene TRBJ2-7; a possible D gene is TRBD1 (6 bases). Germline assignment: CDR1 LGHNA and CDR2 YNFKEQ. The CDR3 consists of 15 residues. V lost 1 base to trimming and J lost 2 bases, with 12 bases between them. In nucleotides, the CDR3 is TGTGCCAGCAGCCAAGCGAACAGGGATCCCTACGAGCAGTACTTC. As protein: CASSQANRDPYEQYF.